Given below is one TCR beta chain in context. These data are taken from a study of control samples from healthy donors and cancer patients. Measured with immunoSEQ multiplex PCR; TCRdb has only the in-frame clones, and not every one. This sample carries about 410,000 clones, around 90% of them seen once, and the ten largest clones take around 6.5%. This CDR3 comprises 14 residues. CDR1 is SGHTA and CDR2 is FQGNSA in the germline V gene. The germline V and J ends were trimmed by 1 base and 4 bases, with 9 bases remaining between them. What was sequenced was PBMCs. The clonotype comes from a man aged 35 to 55 with head and neck cancer. The rearrangement joins TRBV7-2 to TRBJ2-3; D not resolved. CDR3: CASSLVTVPDTQYF. As DNA, the CDR3 is TGTGCCAGCAGCTTAGTAACAGTTCCAGATACGCAGTATTTT.